This entry describes one T cell receptor (beta chain). The antigen is unknown. Trimming stripped 2 bases from V and 4 bases from J, with 9 bases between. The CDR3 length is 13 residues. CDR1 and CDR2 (germline): SGHRS, YFSETQ. The data were taken from a study of glioma-infiltrating T cells after dendritic cell vaccination. About the research overall: Samples are from glioblastoma patients in Phase I and II dendritic cell vaccine trials. Study observations and caveats: Higher pretreatment TIL content predicted longer progression-free time and survival.

TCRB CDR3 was amplified from 2 ug genomic DNA or less. Amplification used 60 V beta primers and 13 J beta primers. Using immunoSEQ multiplex PCR, the repertoire was profiled, and TCRdb retains in-frame clones only, with some absent. The table lists some 100,000 clones, around 85% of them singletons. The chain links TRBV5-1 to TRBJ2-5, with D hard to call. This sequence originates from a human donor with glioblastoma. The starting material was blood, obtained before dendritic cell vaccination. CDR3 protein: CASSFDNGETQYF. The CDR3 coding sequence is TGCGCCAGCAGCTTCGACAATGGAGAGACCCAGTACTTC.